This T cell receptor beta chain is drawn from a study of blood T cell repertoires in COVID-19. Assay: immunoSEQ multiplex PCR; the TCRdb copy retains only in-frame clones and omits some. Of approximately 150,000 clones in the sample, around four fifths are singletons; the top ten hold 8%. Participants came from roughly 23 US areas, aged roughly 18 to 89 years. Per germline, CDR1 LNHDA and CDR2 SQIVND (reference sequence). This CDR3 is 17 amino acids long. V lost 5 bases, J lost 0 bases, and 3 bases stayed unmatched. This receptor was obtained from a woman between 45 and 60 years old who had recovered from COVID-19. The rearrangement uses TRBV19 and TRBJ2-2, with TRBD2 matching over 13 bases. Source material: PBMCs or T cells enriched from blood (not recorded which). CDR3 loop: CASSVGTSGANTGELFF. CDR3 coding DNA: TGTGCCAGTAGTGTCGGGACTAGCGGGGCGAACACCGGGGAGCTGTTTTTT.